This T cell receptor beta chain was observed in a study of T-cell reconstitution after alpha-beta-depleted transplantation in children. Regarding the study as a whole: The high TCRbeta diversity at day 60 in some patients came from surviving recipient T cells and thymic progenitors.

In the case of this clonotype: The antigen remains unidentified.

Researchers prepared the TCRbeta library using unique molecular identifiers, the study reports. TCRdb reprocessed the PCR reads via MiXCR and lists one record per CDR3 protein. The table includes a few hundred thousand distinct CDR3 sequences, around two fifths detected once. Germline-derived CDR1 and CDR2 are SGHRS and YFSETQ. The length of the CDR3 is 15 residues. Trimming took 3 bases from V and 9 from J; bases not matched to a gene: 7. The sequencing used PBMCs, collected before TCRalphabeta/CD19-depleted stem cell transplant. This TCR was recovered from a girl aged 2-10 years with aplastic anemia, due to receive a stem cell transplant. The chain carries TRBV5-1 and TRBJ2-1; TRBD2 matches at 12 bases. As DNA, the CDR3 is TGCGCCAGCAGCTGGACTAGCGGGAAAGGTAGTGAGCAGTTCTTC. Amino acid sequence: CASSWTSGKGSEQFF.